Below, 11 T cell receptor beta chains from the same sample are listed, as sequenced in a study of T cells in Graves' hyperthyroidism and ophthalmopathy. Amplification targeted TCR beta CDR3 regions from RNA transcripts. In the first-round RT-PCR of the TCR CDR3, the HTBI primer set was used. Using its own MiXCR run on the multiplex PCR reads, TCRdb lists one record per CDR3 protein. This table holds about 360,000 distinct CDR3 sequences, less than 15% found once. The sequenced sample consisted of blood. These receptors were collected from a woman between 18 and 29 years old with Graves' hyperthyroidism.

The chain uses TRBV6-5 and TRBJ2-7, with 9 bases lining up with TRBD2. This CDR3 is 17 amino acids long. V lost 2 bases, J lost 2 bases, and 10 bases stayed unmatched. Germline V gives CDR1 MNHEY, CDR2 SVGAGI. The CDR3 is CASSYPRGGGAAYEQYF. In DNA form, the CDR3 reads TGTGCCAGCAGTTACCCCCGAGGCGGGGGGGCCGCCTACGAGCAGTACTTC.

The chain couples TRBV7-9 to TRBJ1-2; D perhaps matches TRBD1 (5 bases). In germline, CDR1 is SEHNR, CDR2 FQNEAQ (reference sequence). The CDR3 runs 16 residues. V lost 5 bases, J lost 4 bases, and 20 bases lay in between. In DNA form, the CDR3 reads TGTGCCAGCAGCCAACCGGGAGTTGGGACCGTCTATGGCTACACCTTC. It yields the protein CASSQPGVGTVYGYTF.

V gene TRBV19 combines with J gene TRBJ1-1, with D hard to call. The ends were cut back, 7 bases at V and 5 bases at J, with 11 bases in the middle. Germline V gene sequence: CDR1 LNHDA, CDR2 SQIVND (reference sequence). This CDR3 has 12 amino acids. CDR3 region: CASNALGTEAFF. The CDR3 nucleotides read TGTGCCAGTAACGCCCTGGGGACTGAAGCTTTCTTT.

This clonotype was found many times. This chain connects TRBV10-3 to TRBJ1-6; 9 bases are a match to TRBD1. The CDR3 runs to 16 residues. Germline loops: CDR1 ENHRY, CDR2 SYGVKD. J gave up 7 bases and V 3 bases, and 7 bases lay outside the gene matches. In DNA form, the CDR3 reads TGTGCCATCAGTGAACCGGGACAGGGACGGAATTCACCCCTCCACTTT. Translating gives CAISEPGQGRNSPLHF.

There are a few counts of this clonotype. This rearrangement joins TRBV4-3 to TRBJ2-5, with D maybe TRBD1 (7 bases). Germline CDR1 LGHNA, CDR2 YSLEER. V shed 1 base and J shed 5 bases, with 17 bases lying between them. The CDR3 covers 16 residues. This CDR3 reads CASSQAPSEGAETQYF. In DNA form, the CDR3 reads TGCGCCAGCAGCCAAGCGCCTTCGGAGGGGGCGGAGACCCAGTACTTC.

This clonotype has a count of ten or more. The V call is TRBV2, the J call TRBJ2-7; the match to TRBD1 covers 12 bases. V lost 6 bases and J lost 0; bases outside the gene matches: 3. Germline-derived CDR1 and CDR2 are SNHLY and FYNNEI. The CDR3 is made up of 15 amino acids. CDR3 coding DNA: TGTGCCAGCAGCGGGGACAGGGGGCACTCCTACGAGCAGTACTTC. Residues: CASSGDRGHSYEQYF. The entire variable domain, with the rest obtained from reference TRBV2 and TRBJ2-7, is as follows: EPEVTQTPSHQVTQMGQEVILRCVPISNHLYFYWYRQILGQKVEFLVSFYNNEISEKSEIFDDQFSVERPDGSNFTLKIRSTKLEDSAMYFCASSGDRGHSYEQYFGPGTRLTVT.

The CDR3 spells CASSTGEKLFF. In nucleotides, the CDR3 is TGTGCCAGCAGTACCGGTGAAAAACTGTTTTTT. V usage is TRBV6-1 and J usage is TRBJ1-4; D not certain. V was pared by 5 bases and J by 7 bases, with 5 bases between. Germline V gives CDR1 MNHNS, CDR2 SASEGT. The CDR3 covers 11 residues.

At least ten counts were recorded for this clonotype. The CDR3 sequence is CASISRDRGNSPLHF. The CDR3 DNA reads TGTGCCAGCATCTCGAGGGACAGGGGGAATTCACCCCTCCACTTT. The J gene is TRBJ1-6, the V gene TRBV6-2 or TRBV6-3; 11 nucleotides align to TRBD1. CDR3 length: 15 amino acids. J lost 7 bases, V lost 7 bases, and 6 bases had no gene match. Per the germline V gene, CDR1 is MNHEY and CDR2 is SVGEGT.

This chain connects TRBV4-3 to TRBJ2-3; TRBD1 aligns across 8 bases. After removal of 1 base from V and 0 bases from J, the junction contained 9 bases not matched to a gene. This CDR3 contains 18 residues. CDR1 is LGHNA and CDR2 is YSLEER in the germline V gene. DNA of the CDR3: TGCGCCAGCAGCCAAGCCCACCCGGGACAGGCTAGCACAGATACGCAGTATTTT. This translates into CASSQAHPGQASTDTQYF.

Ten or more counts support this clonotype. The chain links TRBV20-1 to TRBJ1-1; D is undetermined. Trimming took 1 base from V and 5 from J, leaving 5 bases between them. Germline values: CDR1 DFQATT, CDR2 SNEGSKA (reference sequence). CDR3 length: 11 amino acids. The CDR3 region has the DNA TGCAGTGCTAGAGTAAGGACTGAAGCTTTCTTT. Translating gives CSARVRTEAFF.

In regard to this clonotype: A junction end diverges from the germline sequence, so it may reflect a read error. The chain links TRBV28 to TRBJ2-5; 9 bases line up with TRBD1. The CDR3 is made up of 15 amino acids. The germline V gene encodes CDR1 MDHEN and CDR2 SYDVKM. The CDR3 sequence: CASSLWTGGSETQCF. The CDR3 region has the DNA TGTGCCAGCAGTTTATGGACAGGGGGTAGCGAGACCCAGTGCTTC.